This T cell receptor (beta chain) was documented in a study of sequential checkpoint blockade in melanoma. Study context: Arm A got nivolumab then ipilimumab; arm B the reverse, 1:1. After both sequences, patients received maintenance nivolumab.

Produced via immunoSEQ multiplex PCR; TCRdb's table is partial and in-frame only. The data show some 22,000 clones, about 82% seen once. Described treatment: randomized to nivolumab then ipilimumab (arm A) or the reverse (arm B). No patient had prior DNA-damaging chemotherapy. The germline V gene has CDR1 LNHDA and CDR2 SQIVND (reference sequence). V was pared by 0 bases and J by 0 bases, with 8 bases between. The CDR3 consists of 15 residues. The chain uses TRBV19 and TRBJ2-5, with D unclear. The TCR comes from a human donor with melanoma. Sequenced here: CD8+ T cells sorted from blood (inferred from file names), sampled from a patient given nivolumab and ipilimumab in sequence. The CDR3 sequence is CASSIDFGYQETQYF. The CDR3 nucleotides read TGTGCCAGTAGTATAGACTTCGGGTACCAAGAGACCCAGTACTTC.